The T cell receptor (beta chain) described here comes from a study of Graves' ophthalmopathy and Graves' hyperthyroidism. Study in general: Peripheral blood was gathered at the point of initial diagnosis, before any treatment started.

A roughly 9.7 ml volume of fresh peripheral blood provided the PBMCs. Regarding this clonotype: Antigen unknown.

Transcripts of RNA were the source for amplifying TCR beta CDR3 regions. A first-round RT-PCR used HTBI primers, followed by a second-round multiplex PCR. One entry per CDR3 protein, called by TCRdb with MiXCR from the multiplex PCR reads. The profile shows hundreds of thousands of distinct CDR3 sequences, about a fifth of them singletons. Trimming cost V 0 bases and J 10 bases, with 15 bases left between them. Germline lookup yields CDR1 LGHNT and CDR2 FRNRAP. There are 14 residues in the CDR3. Whole-study results and caveats: Most thyroid-expanded clonotypes exceeding 0.001 frequency were also found in blood.

Sequencing was performed on peripheral blood. The chain combines TRBV12-5 with TRBJ2-5; D is perhaps TRBD2 (6 bases). This receptor was identified in a woman between 18 and 30 years old with stable Graves' hyperthyroidism. Some clones in this sample may be carry-over from other donors' samples. CDR3 sequence: CASGLVSGGRRQYF. CDR3 sequence (DNA): TGTGCTAGTGGTTTGGTATCCGGGGGTCGGCGCCAGTACTTC. The whole variable domain, remainder taken from reference TRBV12-5 and TRBJ2-5, is DARVTQTPRHKVTEMGQEVTMRCQPILGHNTVFWYRQTMMQGLELLAYFRNRAPLDDSGMPKDRFSAEMPDATLATLKIQPSEPRDSAVYFCASGLVSGGRRQYFGPGTRLLVL.